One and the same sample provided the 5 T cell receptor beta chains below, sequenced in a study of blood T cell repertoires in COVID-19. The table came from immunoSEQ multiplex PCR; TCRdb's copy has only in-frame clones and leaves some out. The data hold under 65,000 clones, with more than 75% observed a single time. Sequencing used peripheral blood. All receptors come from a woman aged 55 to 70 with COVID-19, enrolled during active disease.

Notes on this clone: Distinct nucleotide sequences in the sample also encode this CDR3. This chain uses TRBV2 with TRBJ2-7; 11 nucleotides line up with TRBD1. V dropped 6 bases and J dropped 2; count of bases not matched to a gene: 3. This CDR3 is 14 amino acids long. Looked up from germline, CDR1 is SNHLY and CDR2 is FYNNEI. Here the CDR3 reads CASRRGQGAYEQYF. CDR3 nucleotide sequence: TGTGCCAGCAGGAGGGGACAGGGGGCCTACGAGCAGTACTTC. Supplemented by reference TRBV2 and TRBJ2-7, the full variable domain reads EPEVTQTPSHQVTQMGQEVILRCVPISNHLYFYWYRQILGQKVEFLVSFYNNEISEKSEIFDDQFSVERPDGSNFTLKIRSTKLEDSAMYFCASRRGQGAYEQYFGPGTRLTVT.

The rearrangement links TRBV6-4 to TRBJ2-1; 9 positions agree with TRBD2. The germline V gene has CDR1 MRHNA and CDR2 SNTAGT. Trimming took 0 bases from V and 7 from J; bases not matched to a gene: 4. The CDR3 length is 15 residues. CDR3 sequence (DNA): TGTGCCAGCAGTGACTCTGCGGGAGGGAGAAATGAGCAGTTCTTC. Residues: CASSDSAGGRNEQFF.

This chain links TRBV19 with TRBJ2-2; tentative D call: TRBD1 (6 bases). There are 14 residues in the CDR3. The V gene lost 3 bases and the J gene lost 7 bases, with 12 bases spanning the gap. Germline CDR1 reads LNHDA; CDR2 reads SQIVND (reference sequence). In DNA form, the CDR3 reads TGTGCCAGTAGTATCGGAGCAGGGGACGGGGAGCTGTTTTTT. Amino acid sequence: CASSIGAGDGELFF.

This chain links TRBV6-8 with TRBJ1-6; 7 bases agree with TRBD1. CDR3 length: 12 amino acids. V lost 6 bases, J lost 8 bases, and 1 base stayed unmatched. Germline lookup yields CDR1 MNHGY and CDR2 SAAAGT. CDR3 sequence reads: CASRTGDSPLHF. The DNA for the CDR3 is TGTGCCAGCAGAACAGGGGATTCACCCCTCCACTTT.

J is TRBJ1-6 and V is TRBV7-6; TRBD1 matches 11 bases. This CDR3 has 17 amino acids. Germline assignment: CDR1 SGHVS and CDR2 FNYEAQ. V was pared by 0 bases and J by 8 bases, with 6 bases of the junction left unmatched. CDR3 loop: CASSLARDRGLYSPLHF. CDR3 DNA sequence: TGTGCCAGCAGCTTAGCCCGGGACAGGGGGTTGTATTCACCCCTCCACTTT.